The TCR beta chain under discussion was sequenced for a study of control samples from healthy donors and cancer patients. The table came from immunoSEQ multiplex PCR; TCRdb's copy has only in-frame clones and leaves some out. The sample yields 100,000 to 150,000 clones, roughly 84% seen once. This TCR came from a man younger than 30 in good health. Material for sequencing was blood.

The CDR3 here is CASSPGTSGTSRIIRPYNEQFF. The CDR3 bases are TGTGCCAGCAGCCCCGGGACTAGCGGGACTTCCCGAATTATACGACCCTACAATGAGCAGTTCTTC. The chain links TRBV14 to TRBJ2-1, with TRBD2 identical over 13 bases. The CDR3 length is 22 residues. Germline CDR1 is SGHDN and CDR2 is FVKESK. Unmatched junction bases numbered 20, after V lost 4 bases and J lost 2 bases. The full variable domain, its missing parts supplied by reference TRBV14 and TRBJ2-1, is EAGVTQFPSHSVIEKGQTVTLRCDPISGHDNLYWYRRVMGKEIKFLLHFVKESKQDESGMPNNRFLAERTGGTYSTLKVQPAELEDSGVYFCASSPGTSGTSRIIRPYNEQFFGPGTRLTVL.